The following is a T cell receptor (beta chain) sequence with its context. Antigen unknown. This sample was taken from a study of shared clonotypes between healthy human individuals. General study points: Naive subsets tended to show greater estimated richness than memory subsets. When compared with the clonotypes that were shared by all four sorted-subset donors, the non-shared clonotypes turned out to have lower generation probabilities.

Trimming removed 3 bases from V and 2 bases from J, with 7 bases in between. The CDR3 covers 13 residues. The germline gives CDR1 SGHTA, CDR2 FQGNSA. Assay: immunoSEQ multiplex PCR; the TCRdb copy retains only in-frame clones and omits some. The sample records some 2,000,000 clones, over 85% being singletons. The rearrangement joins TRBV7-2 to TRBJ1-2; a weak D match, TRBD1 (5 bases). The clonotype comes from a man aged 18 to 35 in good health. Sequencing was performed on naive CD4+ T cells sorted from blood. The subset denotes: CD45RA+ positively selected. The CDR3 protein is CASSFRGNYGYTF. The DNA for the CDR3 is TGTGCCAGCAGCTTTCGGGGGAACTATGGCTACACCTTC.